This TCR beta chain was documented in a study of T cell changes during pregnancy in multiple sclerosis. Trimming removed 1 base at V and 7 bases at J, with 16 bases between. The CDR3 covers 15 residues. Germline V gene sequence: CDR1 SGHAT, CDR2 FQNNGV. Generated by immunoSEQ multiplex PCR, the TCRdb table keeps only in-frame clones and is missing some. The sample consists of roughly 41,000 clones, more than 70% of them appearing once. J is TRBJ1-1 and V is TRBV11-2; a weak D match, TRBD1 (6 bases). Material: CD8+ T cells from peripheral blood mononuclear cells, obtained in the third trimester of pregnancy. This TCR derives from a female donor with multiple sclerosis, enrolled in a pregnancy study. CDR3 loop: CASSLGGGHRFEAFF. For the CDR3, the DNA is TGTGCCAGCAGCTTAGGGGGGGGACACCGGTTTGAAGCTTTCTTT.